This T cell receptor beta chain emerged from a study of a mutant IDH1 vaccine in newly diagnosed glioma. Overall study: First vaccine doses came 4-6 weeks after radiotherapy alone, or with temozolomide cycles. Patients under treatment included approximately 60% males and around 38% females and had a mean age of approximately 40 years. Visit V13 took place at week 47, and visit V12 happened at week 35.

The CDR3 consists of 14 residues. Germline loops: CDR1 SQVTM, CDR2 ANQGSEA. The germline V and J ends were trimmed by 4 bases and 0 bases, with 13 bases remaining between them. Sequencing was performed with immunoSEQ multiplex PCR; in TCRdb, only in-frame clones are kept and a portion is missing. The table records approximately 56,000 clones, over 70% of them present only once. The sample's time point: week 47, end of study. The study gave 300 ug of mutant IDH1 20-mer peptide per vaccine dose, with topical imiquimod. Points from the study as a whole: Immune responses induced by vaccination arose in just under 95% of the patients.

For this clone: Its cognate antigen is unknown.

The specimen comprised PBMCs, sampled from a glioma patient whose treatment included an IDH1 peptide vaccine. The receptor's source is a man aged 50 to 59 with glioma. The chain combines TRBV29-1 with TRBJ2-7; D gene unclear. The CDR3 nucleotides read TGCAGCGTTGTAGACACACGAAGCTCCTACGAGCAGTACTTC. It translates to CSVVDTRSSYEQYF.